The clone carrying this TCR beta chain was seen a few times. The antigen is not known. The sample is drawn from a study of response to subunit inactivated influenza vaccine. Points from the study as a whole: Seasonal influenza vaccination, on each occasion, was suggested by the authors to recruit few new T cells.

TCRdb fed the RT-PCR reads into MiXCR, producing one record per CDR3 protein. The sample contains roughly 650,000 distinct CDR3 sequences, 11% to 15% of which appear only once. The sequenced sample was PBMCs from blood, obtained 14 to 15 days before vaccination. This sequence was found in a man in his fifties or sixties who received an inactivated influenza vaccine.

CDR3: CASSQARQGQGGTEAFF. The CDR3 DNA sequence: TGCGCCAGCAGCCAAGCTCGCCAGGGACAGGGGGGAACTGAAGCTTTCTTT. The chain joins TRBV4-1 to TRBJ1-1, with 11 bases that match TRBD1. This CDR3 comprises 17 residues. Unmatched junction bases numbered 9, after V lost 1 base and J lost 5 bases. Germline V lookup: CDR1 MGHRA, CDR2 YSYEKL.